The 10 T cell receptor beta chains below come from one sample, sequenced in a study of blood T cell repertoires in COVID-19 (dated by TCRdb to 2020 to 2022). Libraries were built with the immunoSEQ multiplex PCR assay. In its TCRdb copy, this immuneACCESS table keeps in-frame sequences only and misses some clones. Where compared with another copy, unresolved V genes explain less than half of these, and the others have no known cause. The sample table holds under 300,000 clones, of which more than 75% were seen once. The ten largest account for about 12% of the sample. Sequenced input: peripheral blood. The receptors were gathered from a man older than 75 with acute or convalescent COVID-19.

This rearrangement joins TRBV29-1 to TRBJ2-3, with a possible D match to TRBD2 (5 bases). The CDR3 length is 12 residues. Trimming shortened V by 7 bases and J by 2 bases, and 10 bases separated the two germline ends. In germline, CDR1 is SQVTM, CDR2 ANQGSEA. CDR3 DNA: TGCAGCGGGGAGTGGTCCACAGATACGCAGTATTTT. This sequence encodes CSGEWSTDTQYF.

This chain links TRBV28 with TRBJ2-1; 13 bases are a match to TRBD2. The CDR3 contains 16 residues. Germline trimming cut 3 bases from V and 4 bases from J; bases unmatched to any gene: 3. CDR1 and CDR2 (germline): MDHEN, SYDVKM. This chain's CDR3 is CASSLLTSGRYNEQFF. CDR3 sequence (DNA): TGTGCCAGCAGTTTGTTGACTAGCGGGAGGTACAATGAGCAGTTCTTC. Looking up the rest from reference TRBV28 and TRBJ2-1 gives the full variable domain: DVKVTQSSRYLVKRTGEKVFLECVQDMDHENMFWYRQDPGLGLRLIYFSYDVKMKEKGDIPEGYSVSREKKERFSLILESASTNQTSMYLCASSLLTSGRYNEQFFGPGTRLTVL.

The gene calls are TRBV6-5 and TRBJ1-2; 7 nucleotides match TRBD1. In germline, CDR1 is MNHEY, CDR2 SVGAGI. CDR3 size: 14 residues. The ends lost 6 bases at V and 7 bases at J; junction bases unmatched: 11. The CDR3 DNA sequence: TGTGCCAGCAGCCAGGCCCAAAGACAGGGTGGCTACACCTTC. Protein sequence: CASSQAQRQGGYTF.

This clone has a single count. J is TRBJ1-1 and V is TRBV14; tentatively, D is TRBD1 (6 bases). The CDR3 has 18 residues. The V end lost 0 bases, the J end lost 1 base, and 18 bases lay between the germline ends. Germline CDR1 SGHDN, CDR2 FVKESK. This CDR3 reads CASSQENREFWGNTEAFF. DNA for the CDR3: TGTGCCAGCAGCCAAGAAAACAGGGAGTTTTGGGGGAACACTGAAGCTTTCTTT.

This clone has just a few counts. The chain is built from TRBV7-9 and TRBJ1-2, with TRBD1 matching over 8 bases. Looked up from germline, CDR1 is SEHNR and CDR2 is FQNEAQ (reference sequence). The CDR3 extends over 14 amino acids. Unmatched junction bases numbered 4, after V lost 1 base and J lost 6 bases. This chain's CDR3 is CASSLGTGLDGYTF. The DNA for the CDR3 is TGTGCCAGCAGCTTAGGGACAGGGTTGGATGGCTACACCTTC.

V usage is TRBV15 and J usage is TRBJ1-1; D uncertain. Trimming removed 0 bases at V and 5 bases at J, with 10 bases between. CDR1 is LNHNV, CDR2 YYDKDF, per germline (reference sequence). The CDR3 is 14 residues long. The CDR3 reads CATSRESGRTEAFF. The CDR3 DNA reads as TGTGCCACCAGCAGAGAGTCGGGGAGGACTGAAGCTTTCTTT.

V usage is TRBV4-1 and J usage is TRBJ1-1; D gene ambiguous. CDR1 is MGHRA and CDR2 is YSYEKL in the germline V gene. The CDR3 has 15 residues. V was shortened by 4 bases and J by 0 bases, with 12 bases between the two germline ends. CDR3 protein: CASSPFGGVNTEAFF. DNA for the CDR3: TGCGCCAGCAGCCCTTTTGGCGGGGTGAACACTGAAGCTTTCTTT.

This sequence joins TRBV5-1 and TRBJ1-5, with 8 bases identical to TRBD1. Germline trimming cut 0 bases from V and 4 bases from J; bases unmatched to any gene: 3. This CDR3 is 15 amino acids long. Germline CDR1 SGHRS, CDR2 YFSETQ. CDR3: CASSLAGQDNQPQHF. For the CDR3, the DNA is TGCGCCAGCAGCTTGGCGGGACAGGATAATCAGCCCCAGCATTTT. Drawing the rest from reference TRBV5-1 and TRBJ1-5, the complete variable domain is KAGVTQTPRYLIKTRGQQVTLSCSPISGHRSVSWYQQTPGQGLQFLFEYFSETQRNKGNFPGRFSGRQFSNSRSEMNVSTLELGDSALYLCASSLAGQDNQPQHFGDGTRLSIL.

J is TRBJ2-7 and V is TRBV6-5; TRBD1 agrees at 7 bases. There are 14 residues in the CDR3. With V trimmed by 8 bases and J by 0 bases, 7 bases remained unmatched. Germline V CDR1 and CDR2: MNHEY, SVGAGI. The CDR3 is CASWGTESSYEQYF. The CDR3 coding sequence is TGTGCCAGCTGGGGGACAGAAAGCTCCTACGAGCAGTACTTC.

J is TRBJ2-7 and V is TRBV7-2; possible D gene TRBD2, 6 bases. V was shortened by 5 bases and J by 2 bases, with 16 bases between the two germline ends. This CDR3 has 15 amino acids. The germline V gene has CDR1 SGHTA and CDR2 FQGNSA. CDR3 coding DNA: TGTGCCAGCAGCACGGGGACTCTTCAAGCCTACGAGCAGTACTTC. Encoded protein: CASSTGTLQAYEQYF.